This is a list of T cell receptor beta chains from one sample in a study of blood T cell repertoires in COVID-19. Clones were sequenced by immunoSEQ multiplex PCR, and TCRdb holds only the in-frame ones, with some missing. This table holds a few hundred thousand clones, about 87% found once. The sequenced material came from PBMCs or T cells enriched from blood (not recorded which). These receptors all stem from a man aged 25-45 years who had recovered from COVID-19. The CDR3 runs from the conserved cysteine through the conserved F or W. D genes are given only for firm matches. Clone size, where shown, is once, few, many, or a class for clones that have expanded.

V gene,J gene,D gene,clone size,CDR3 protein,CDR3 DNA
TRBV2,TRBJ1-4,TRBD1,.,CASSEGQGATEKLFF,TGTGCCAGCAGTGAGGGGCAGGGGGCCACCGAAAAACTGTTTTTT
TRBV19,TRBJ1-5,.,once,CASFDRYSNQPQHF,TGTGCCAGTTTCGACAGGTATAGCAATCAGCCCCAGCATTTT
TRBV4-3,TRBJ2-1,.,.,CASSQDRESYNEQFF,TGCGCCAGCAGCCAAGACCGGGAGTCCTACAATGAGCAGTTCTTC
TRBV7-2,TRBJ1-6,TRBD1,.,CASSPRTGENSPLHF,TGTGCCAGCAGCCCAAGGACAGGGGAAAATTCACCCCTCCACTTT
TRBV5-1,TRBJ2-1,TRBD2,.,CASSLGSSGPNNEQFF,TGCGCCAGCAGCTTGGGGTCTAGCGGGCCCAACAATGAGCAGTTCTTC
TRBV15,TRBJ1-3,TRBD1,.,CATSWGQANSGNTIYF,TGTGCCACCAGCTGGGGACAGGCCAACTCTGGAAACACCATATATTTT
TRBV11-2,TRBJ2-4,.,.,CASSKGLAKNIQYF,TGTGCCAGCAGCAAAGGACTAGCCAAAAACATTCAGTACTTC
TRBV4-1,TRBJ2-7,TRBD2,.,CASSQALAGSYEQYF,TGCGCCAGCAGCCAAGCTCTAGCGGGTTCCTACGAGCAGTACTTC
TRBV6-6,TRBJ2-7,TRBD2,.,CASSGDRYEQYF,TGTGCCAGTAGCGGGGACCGCTACGAGCAGTACTTC
TRBV27,TRBJ1-2,.,.,CASRDSLYGYTF,TGTGCCAGCAGGGACAGCCTCTATGGCTACACCTTC
TRBV19,TRBJ2-1,.,.,CASSIAALSYNEQFF,TGTGCCAGTAGTATTGCGGCACTCTCCTACAATGAGCAGTTCTTC
TRBV7-9,TRBJ1-4,TRBD1,.,CASSTRTGGNEKLFF,TGTGCCAGCAGCACTCGGACAGGAGGAAATGAAAAACTGTTTTTT
TRBV9,TRBJ2-7,TRBD2,.,CASSAGTSGYEQYF,TGTGCCAGCAGCGCTGGGACTAGCGGCTACGAGCAGTACTTC
TRBV19,TRBJ2-2,TRBD2,.,CASSTRLAGGSNTGELFF,TGTGCCAGTAGTACCCGACTAGCGGGGGGGTCGAACACCGGGGAGCTGTTTTTT
TRBV2,TRBJ2-5,TRBD2,.,CASRKAGDWGLETQYF,TGTGCCAGCAGGAAAGCGGGGGATTGGGGTTTGGAGACCCAGTACTTC
TRBV28,TRBJ1-3,.,.,CASSLGTPGNTIYF,TGTGCCAGCAGTTTAGGGACACCTGGAAACACCATATATTTT
TRBV11-3,TRBJ2-2,.,.,CASSLGAGNTGELFF,TGTGCCAGCAGCTTAGGCGCCGGGAACACCGGGGAGCTGTTTTTT
TRBV9,TRBJ2-3,.,.,CASSVIGGTDTQYF,TGTGCCAGCAGCGTAATCGGTGGCACAGATACGCAGTATTTT
TRBV29-1,TRBJ1-2,.,.,CSAHGVGYGYTF,TGCAGCGCCCACGGGGTTGGCTATGGCTACACCTTC
TRBV7-6,TRBJ2-1,TRBD2,.,CASSLTPTSSYQYEQFF,TGTGCCAGCAGCTTAACCCCGACTAGCAGCTATCAGTATGAGCAGTTCTTC
TRBV2,TRBJ1-4,.,.,CASTRRRVANEKLFF,TGTGCCAGCACCCGGCGGAGGGTGGCTAATGAAAAACTGTTTTTT
TRBV18,TRBJ1-5,.,.,CASSPGGDQPQHF,TGTGCCAGCTCACCGGGCGGGGATCAGCCCCAGCATTTT
TRBV29-1,TRBJ1-3,.,.,CSVEFQGRSGNTIYF,TGCAGCGTTGAGTTCCAGGGGCGCTCTGGAAACACCATATATTTT